This note documents a single T cell receptor beta chain sequence. Antigen: not known. This PCR relied on a set of 60 Vbeta primers and 13 Jbeta primers. The data were produced by immunoSEQ multiplex PCR, yet TCRdb's version contains in-frame clones alone and is incomplete. There are under 200,000 clones in the sample; roughly 80% occur only once, and 6.3% lies in the top ten. The data derive from a study of cytomegalovirus exposure and HLA in healthy donors. Study-level results: Reports indicate that TCR beta sequences accurately predicted the HLA-A and HLA-B alleles of most subjects. In a later analysis, the majority of CMV-associated beta chains seemingly showed HLA restriction.

With V trimmed by 7 bases and J by 2 bases, 5 bases remained unmatched. CDR3 size: 13 residues. Germline V gene lookup returns CDR1 GTSNPN and CDR2 SVGIG (reference sequence). The sequence was collected from a middle-aged man in good health and CMV-seropositive. The sample consisted of PBMCs. The chain uses TRBV30 and TRBJ2-7, with 10 bases aligning to TRBD1. The CDR3 here is CASGGTGAYEQYF. CDR3 nucleotides: TGTGCCTCGGGCGGGACAGGGGCCTACGAGCAGTACTTC.